This T cell receptor (beta chain) was captured in a study of response to subunit inactivated influenza vaccine. TCRdb processed the RT-PCR reads anew with MiXCR; each CDR3 protein has one entry. The profile covers a few hundred thousand distinct CDR3 sequences, with approximately 15% appearing a single time and over 8.5% taken by the ten largest. Germline CDR1 and CDR2: KGHDR and SFDVKD. After removal of 0 bases from V and 7 bases from J, the junction contained 7 bases not matched to a gene. The CDR3 length is 16 residues. The source was PBMCs from blood, collected approximately 13 days after vaccination. The chain links TRBV24-1 to TRBJ2-1, with TRBD1 matching over 8 bases. The sequence was collected from a man aged 45-65 years who received an inactivated influenza vaccine. The CDR3 spells CATSDLKRTGRNEQFF. The DNA of the CDR3 is TGTGCCACCAGTGATTTGAAACGGACAGGGCGGAATGAGCAGTTCTTC.